The following is a T cell receptor (beta chain) sequence with its context. The source of the sample is a study of T-cell memory formation after mild COVID-19. V was trimmed by 6 bases and J by 0 bases, leaving 12 bases between them. CDR3 size: 15 residues. The germline V gene has CDR1 SGHTA and CDR2 FQGNSA. One entry per CDR3 protein, called by TCRdb with MiXCR from the 5' RACE reads. Seen here are 390,000 or so distinct CDR3 sequences, approximately 16% observed once, and the top ten hold 20% to 25%. V gene TRBV7-2 combines with J gene TRBJ1-3; D is unclear. Sequencing was done on a sample of PBMCs or a T cell subset sorted from them (not recorded which). The sequence was collected from a man between 18 and 35 years old who had mild COVID-19 (a few samples of this study predate the infection). Cell type and time point are not known. The CDR3, as DNA: TGTGCCAGCAGTATTGGCGGGCGCTCTGGAAACACCATATATTTT. Translated: CASSIGGRSGNTIYF. Full variable domain (missing parts from reference TRBV7-2 and TRBJ1-3): GAGVSQSPSNKVTEKGKDVELRCDPISGHTALYWYRQSLGQGLEFLIYFQGNSAPDKSGLPSDRFSAERTGGSVSTLTIQRTQQEDSAVYLCASSIGGRSGNTIYFGEGSWLTVV.